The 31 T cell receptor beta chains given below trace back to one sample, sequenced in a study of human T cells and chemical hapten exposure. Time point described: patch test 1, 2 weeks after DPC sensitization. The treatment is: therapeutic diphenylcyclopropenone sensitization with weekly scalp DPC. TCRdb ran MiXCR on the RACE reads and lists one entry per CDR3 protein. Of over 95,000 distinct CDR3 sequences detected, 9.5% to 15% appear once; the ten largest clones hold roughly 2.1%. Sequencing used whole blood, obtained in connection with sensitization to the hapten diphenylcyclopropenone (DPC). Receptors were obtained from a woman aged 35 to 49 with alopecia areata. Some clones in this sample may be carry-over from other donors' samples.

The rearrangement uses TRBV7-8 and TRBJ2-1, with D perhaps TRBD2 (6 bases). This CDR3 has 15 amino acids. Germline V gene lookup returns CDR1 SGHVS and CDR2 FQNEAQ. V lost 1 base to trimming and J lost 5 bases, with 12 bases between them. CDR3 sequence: CASSLVEGNHNEQFF. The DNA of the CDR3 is TGTGCCAGCAGCTTAGTGGAGGGAAATCACAATGAGCAGTTCTTC.

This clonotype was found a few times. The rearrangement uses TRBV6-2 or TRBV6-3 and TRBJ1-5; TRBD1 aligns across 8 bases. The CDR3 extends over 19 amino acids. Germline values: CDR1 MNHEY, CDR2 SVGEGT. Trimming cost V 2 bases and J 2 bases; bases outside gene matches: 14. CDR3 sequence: CASSYRLRGQVRGNQPQHF. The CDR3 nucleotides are TGTGCCAGCAGTTACCGCCTCCGGGGACAGGTAAGGGGCAATCAGCCCCAGCATTTT.

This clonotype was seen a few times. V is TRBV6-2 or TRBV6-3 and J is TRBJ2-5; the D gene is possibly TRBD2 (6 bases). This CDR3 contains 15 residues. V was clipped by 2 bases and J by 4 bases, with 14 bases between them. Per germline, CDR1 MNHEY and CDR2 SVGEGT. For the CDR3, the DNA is TGTGCCAGCAGTTACAGTATCAGGAGGGGAGAGACCCAGTACTTC. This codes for CASSYSIRRGETQYF.

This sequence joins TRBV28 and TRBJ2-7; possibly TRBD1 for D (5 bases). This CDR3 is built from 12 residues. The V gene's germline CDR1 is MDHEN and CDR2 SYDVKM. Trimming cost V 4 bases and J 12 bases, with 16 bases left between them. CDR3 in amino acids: CASSYPGLNRYF. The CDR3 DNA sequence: TGTGCCAGCAGTTACCCAGGGTTGAACCGGTACTTC.

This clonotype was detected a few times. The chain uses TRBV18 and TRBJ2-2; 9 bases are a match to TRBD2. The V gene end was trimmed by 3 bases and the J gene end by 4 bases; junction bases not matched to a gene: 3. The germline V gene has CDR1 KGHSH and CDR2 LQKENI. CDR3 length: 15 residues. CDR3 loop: CASSPVAGATGELFF. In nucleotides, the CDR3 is TGTGCCAGCTCACCGGTAGCGGGAGCCACCGGGGAGCTGTTTTTT.

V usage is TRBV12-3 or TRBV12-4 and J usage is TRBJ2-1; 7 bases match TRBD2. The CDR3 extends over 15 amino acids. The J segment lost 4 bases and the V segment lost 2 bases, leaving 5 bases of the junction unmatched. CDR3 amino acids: CASSLRLAEYNEQFF. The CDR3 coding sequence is TGTGCCAGCAGTTTACGCCTAGCGGAATACAATGAGCAGTTCTTC.

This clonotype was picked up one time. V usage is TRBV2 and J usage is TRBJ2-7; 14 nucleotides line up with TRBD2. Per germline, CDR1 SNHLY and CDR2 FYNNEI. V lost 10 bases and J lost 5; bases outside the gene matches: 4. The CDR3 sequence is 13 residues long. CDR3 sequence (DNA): TGTGCCACCGGACTAGCGGGAGGACACGAGCAGTACTTC. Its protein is CATGLAGGHEQYF.

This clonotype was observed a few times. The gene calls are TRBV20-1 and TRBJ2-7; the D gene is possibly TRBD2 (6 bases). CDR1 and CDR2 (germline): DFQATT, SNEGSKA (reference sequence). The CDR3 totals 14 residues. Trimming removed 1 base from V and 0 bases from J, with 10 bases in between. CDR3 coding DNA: TGCAGTGCTAGAGTTAGCGGTAGCTCCTACGAGCAGTACTTC. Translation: CSARVSGSSYEQYF.

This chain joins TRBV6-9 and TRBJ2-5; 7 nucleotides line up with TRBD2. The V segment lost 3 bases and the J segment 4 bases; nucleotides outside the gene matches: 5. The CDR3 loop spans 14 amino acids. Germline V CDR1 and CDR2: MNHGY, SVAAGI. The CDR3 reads CASSYCGSGETQYF. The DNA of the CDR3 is TGTGCCAGCAGTTACTGCGGGAGCGGAGAGACCCAGTACTTC.

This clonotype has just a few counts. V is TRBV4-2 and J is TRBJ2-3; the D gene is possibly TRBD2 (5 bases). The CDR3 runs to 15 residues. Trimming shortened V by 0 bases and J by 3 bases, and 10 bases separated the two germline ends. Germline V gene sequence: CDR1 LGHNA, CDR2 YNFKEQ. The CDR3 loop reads CASSQDLALTDTQYF. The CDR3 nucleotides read TGTGCCAGCAGCCAAGATCTAGCTTTAACAGATACGCAGTATTTT.

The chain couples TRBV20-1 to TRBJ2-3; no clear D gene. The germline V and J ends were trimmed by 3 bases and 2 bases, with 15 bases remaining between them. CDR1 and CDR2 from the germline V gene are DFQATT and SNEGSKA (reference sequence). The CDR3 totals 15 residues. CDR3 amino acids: CSASGSSTYTDTQYF. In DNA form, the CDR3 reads TGCAGTGCTAGCGGTTCGTCTACTTACACAGATACGCAGTATTTT.

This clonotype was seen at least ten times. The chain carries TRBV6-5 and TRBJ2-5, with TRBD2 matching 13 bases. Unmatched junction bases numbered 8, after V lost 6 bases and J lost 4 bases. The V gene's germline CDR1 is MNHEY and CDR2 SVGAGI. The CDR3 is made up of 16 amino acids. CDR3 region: CASSLLAGGPGETQYF. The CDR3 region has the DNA TGTGCCAGCAGCTTACTAGCGGGAGGGCCAGGAGAGACCCAGTACTTC.

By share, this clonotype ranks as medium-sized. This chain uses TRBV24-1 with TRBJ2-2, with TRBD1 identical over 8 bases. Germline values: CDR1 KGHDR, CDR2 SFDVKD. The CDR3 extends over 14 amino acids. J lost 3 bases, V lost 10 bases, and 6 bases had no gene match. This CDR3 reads CATKTGEDTGELFF. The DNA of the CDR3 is TGTGCCACTAAGACAGGGGAGGACACCGGGGAGCTGTTTTTT.

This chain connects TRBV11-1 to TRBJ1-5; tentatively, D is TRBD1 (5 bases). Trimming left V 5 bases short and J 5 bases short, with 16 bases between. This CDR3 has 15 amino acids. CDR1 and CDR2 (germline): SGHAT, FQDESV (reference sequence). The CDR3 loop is CASSPGAGRDQPQHF. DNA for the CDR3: TGTGCCAGCAGCCCCGGGGCAGGGCGTGATCAGCCCCAGCATTTT.

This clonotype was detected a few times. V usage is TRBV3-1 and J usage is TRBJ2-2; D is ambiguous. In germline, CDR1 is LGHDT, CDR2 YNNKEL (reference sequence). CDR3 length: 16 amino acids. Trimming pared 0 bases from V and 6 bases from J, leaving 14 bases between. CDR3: CASSQEVGSYAGELFF. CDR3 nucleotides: TGTGCCAGCAGCCAAGAAGTAGGATCATACGCCGGGGAGCTGTTTTTT. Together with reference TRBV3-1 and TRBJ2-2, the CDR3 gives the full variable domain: DTAVSQTPKYLVTQMGNDKSIKCEQNLGHDTMYWYKQDSKKFLKIMFSYNNKELIINETVPNRFSPKSPDKAHLNLHINSLELGDSAVYFCASSQEVGSYAGELFFGEGSRLTVL.

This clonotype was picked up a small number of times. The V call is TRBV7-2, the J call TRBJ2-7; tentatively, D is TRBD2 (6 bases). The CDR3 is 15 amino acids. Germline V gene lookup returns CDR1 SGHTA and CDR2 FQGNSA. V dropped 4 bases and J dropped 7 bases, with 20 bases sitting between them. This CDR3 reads CASSSVGSKSGEQYF. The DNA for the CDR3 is TGTGCCAGCAGCTCTGTGGGGTCTAAAAGCGGGGAGCAGTACTTC.

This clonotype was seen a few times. The CDR3 is CASSQLTSGRGSTDTQYF. The CDR3 nucleotides are TGTGCCAGCAGCCAACTAACTAGCGGGAGGGGTAGCACAGATACGCAGTATTTT. The chain links TRBV4-2 to TRBJ2-3; 13 positions match TRBD2. There are 18 residues in the CDR3. The J segment lost 0 bases and the V segment lost 2 bases, leaving 5 bases of the junction unmatched. In germline, CDR1 is LGHNA, CDR2 YNFKEQ.

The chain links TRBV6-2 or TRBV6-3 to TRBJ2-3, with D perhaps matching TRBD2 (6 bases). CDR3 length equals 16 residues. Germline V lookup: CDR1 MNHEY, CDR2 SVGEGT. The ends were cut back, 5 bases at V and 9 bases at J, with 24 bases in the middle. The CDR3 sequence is CASSDPSDLSTGTQYF. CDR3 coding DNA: TGTGCCAGCAGTGACCCTAGCGATCTTTCCACAGGAACGCAGTATTTT.

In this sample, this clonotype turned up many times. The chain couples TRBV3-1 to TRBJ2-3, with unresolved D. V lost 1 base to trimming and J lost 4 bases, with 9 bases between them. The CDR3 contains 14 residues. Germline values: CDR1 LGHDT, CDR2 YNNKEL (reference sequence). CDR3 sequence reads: CASSQGFPADTQYF. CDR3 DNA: TGTGCCAGCAGCCAAGGATTCCCGGCAGATACGCAGTATTTT.

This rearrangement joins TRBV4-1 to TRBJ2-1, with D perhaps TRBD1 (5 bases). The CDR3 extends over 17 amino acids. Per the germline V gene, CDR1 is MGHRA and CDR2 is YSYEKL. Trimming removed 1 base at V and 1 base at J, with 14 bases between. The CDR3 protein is CASSQGLVRASYNEQFF. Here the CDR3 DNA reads TGCGCCAGCAGCCAAGGTCTAGTCAGGGCATCCTACAATGAGCAGTTCTTC.

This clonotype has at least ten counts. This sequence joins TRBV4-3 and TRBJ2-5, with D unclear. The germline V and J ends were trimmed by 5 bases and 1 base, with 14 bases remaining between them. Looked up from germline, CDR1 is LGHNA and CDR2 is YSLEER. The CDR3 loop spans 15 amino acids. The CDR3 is CASSEKVGFQETQYF. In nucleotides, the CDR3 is TGCGCCAGCAGCGAAAAAGTCGGCTTCCAAGAGACCCAGTACTTC.

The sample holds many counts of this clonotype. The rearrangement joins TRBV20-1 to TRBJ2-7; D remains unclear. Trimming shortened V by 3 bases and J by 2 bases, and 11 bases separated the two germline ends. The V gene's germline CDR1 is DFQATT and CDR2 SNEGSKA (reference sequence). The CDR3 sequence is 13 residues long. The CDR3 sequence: CSASDLIAYEQYF. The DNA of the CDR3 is TGCAGTGCTAGTGATCTTATTGCCTACGAGCAGTACTTC.

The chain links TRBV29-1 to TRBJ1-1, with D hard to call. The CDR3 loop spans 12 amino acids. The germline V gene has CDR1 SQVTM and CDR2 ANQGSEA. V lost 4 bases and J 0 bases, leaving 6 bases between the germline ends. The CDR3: CSVVELNTEAFF. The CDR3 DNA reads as TGCAGCGTTGTGGAATTGAACACTGAAGCTTTCTTT.

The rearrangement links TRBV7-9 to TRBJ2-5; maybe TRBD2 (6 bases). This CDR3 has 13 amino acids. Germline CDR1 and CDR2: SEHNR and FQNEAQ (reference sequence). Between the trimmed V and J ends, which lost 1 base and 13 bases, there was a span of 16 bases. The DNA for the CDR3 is TGTGCCAGCAGCTTAGAACGGGACTCGGAAATGTACTTC. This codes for CASSLERDSEMYF.

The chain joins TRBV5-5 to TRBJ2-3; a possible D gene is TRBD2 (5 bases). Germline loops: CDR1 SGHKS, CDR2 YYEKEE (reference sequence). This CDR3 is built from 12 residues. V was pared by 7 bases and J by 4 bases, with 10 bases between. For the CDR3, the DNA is TGTGCCAGCGTCGGGGTATCAGATACGCAGTATTTT. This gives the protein CASVGVSDTQYF.

CDR3 bases: TGTGCCATCAGTGAGGAATTGACAGGCGCCTACGAGCAGTACTTC. Translating gives CAISEELTGAYEQYF. This chain links TRBV10-3 with TRBJ2-7; maybe TRBD1 (6 bases). V gave up 2 bases and J gave up 2 bases, with 13 bases separating them. The CDR3 is 15 amino acids. Germline V lookup: CDR1 ENHRY, CDR2 SYGVKD.

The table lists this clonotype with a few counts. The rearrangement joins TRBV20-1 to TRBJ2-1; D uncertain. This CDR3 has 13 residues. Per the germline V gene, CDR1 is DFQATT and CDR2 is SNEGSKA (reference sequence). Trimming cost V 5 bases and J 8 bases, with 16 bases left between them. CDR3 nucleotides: TGCAGTGCTTCTCGGACCGAGAGGCATGAGCAGTTCTTC. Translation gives CSASRTERHEQFF.

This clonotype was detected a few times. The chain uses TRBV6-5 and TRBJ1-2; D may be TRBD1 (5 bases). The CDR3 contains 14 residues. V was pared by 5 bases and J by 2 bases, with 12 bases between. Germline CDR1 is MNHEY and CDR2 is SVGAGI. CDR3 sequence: CASSKTAGNYGYTF. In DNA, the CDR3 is TGTGCCAGCAGTAAAACAGCAGGGAACTATGGCTACACCTTC.

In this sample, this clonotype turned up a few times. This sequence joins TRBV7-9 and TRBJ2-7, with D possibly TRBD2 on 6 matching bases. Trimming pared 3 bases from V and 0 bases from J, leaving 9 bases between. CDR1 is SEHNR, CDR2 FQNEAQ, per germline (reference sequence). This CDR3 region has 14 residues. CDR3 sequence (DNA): TGTGCCAGCAGCTTCCGGGAGCCCTCCTACGAGCAGTACTTC. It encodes CASSFREPSYEQYF.

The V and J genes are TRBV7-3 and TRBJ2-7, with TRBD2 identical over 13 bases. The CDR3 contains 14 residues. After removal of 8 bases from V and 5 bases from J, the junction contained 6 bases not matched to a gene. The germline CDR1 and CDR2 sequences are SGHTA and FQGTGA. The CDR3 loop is CASLGTSGNDEQYF. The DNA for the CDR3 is TGTGCCAGCTTGGGGACTAGCGGGAACGACGAGCAGTACTTC.

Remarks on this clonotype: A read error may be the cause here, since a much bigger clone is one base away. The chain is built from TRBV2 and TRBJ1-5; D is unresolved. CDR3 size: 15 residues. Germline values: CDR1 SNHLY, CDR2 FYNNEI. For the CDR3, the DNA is TGTGCCAGCAATGAAATTGGCCGAAGCAATCAGCCCCAGCATTTT. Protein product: CASNEIGRSNQPQHF.